The entry below describes one T cell receptor (beta chain). This sample is drawn from a study of STAT5B mutations in CD4+ large granular lymphocyte leukemia. Across the whole study: The CDR3 'QG' motif was associated with a particular HLA allele among healthy donors.

In the authors' workflow: Productive clonotypes were detectable down to 2.59 x 10-5 frequency. The repertoire was sequenced with immunoSEQ multiplex PCR; TCRdb's copy has only in-frame clones and lacks some. V and J calls plus clone size are reproduced from that table; the DNA served to infer D and trimming. The table includes 20,000 to 25,000 clones, about three quarters detected once. This clonotype was obtained from a human donor in good health. Sequencing was carried out using CD4+ T cells from blood buffy coats.

DNA of the CDR3: TGTGCCAGCAGCCTCCAGTCGGCGTACATGAACACTGAAGCTTTCTTT. Its protein is CASSLQSAYMNTEAFF. The gene calls are TRBV7-2 and TRBJ1-1, with unresolved D. The CDR3 extends over 16 amino acids. The V and J ends lost 5 bases and 0 bases respectively, with 16 bases between them. The germline CDR1 and CDR2 sequences are SGHTA and FQGNSA. The full variable domain, rest sourced from reference TRBV7-2 and TRBJ1-1, is GAGVSQSPSNKVTEKGKDVELRCDPISGHTALYWYRQSLGQGLEFLIYFQGNSAPDKSGLPSDRFSAERTGGSVSTLTIQRTQQEDSAVYLCASSLQSAYMNTEAFFGQGTRLTVV.